Listed here are 4 T cell receptor beta chains from one sample, sequenced in a study of T cells after yellow fever vaccination. TCRdb recomputed calls from the 5' RACE reads with MiXCR, one row per CDR3 protein. The sample contains hundreds of thousands of distinct CDR3 sequences, roughly a fifth of which appear only once. This material consisted of PBMCs, taken approximately 22 days after the first yellow fever vaccination. These receptors all come from a man in his late teens or twenties who received the YFV17D yellow fever vaccine.

V and J are TRBV3-1 and TRBJ2-1; D assignment may be TRBD1 or TRBD2 (5 bases each). V was pared by 4 bases and J by 5 bases, with 21 bases between. CDR1 and CDR2 (germline): LGHDT, YNNKEL (reference sequence). The CDR3 is made up of 17 amino acids. The CDR3 DNA reads TGTGCCAGCAGCCCCCGGGACCCCTGGGGGAACCACAATGAGCAGTTCTTC. Translation gives CASSPRDPWGNHNEQFF.

This clonotype was seen more than once but under ten times. The CDR3 coding sequence is TGTGCCAGCAGCCTACTAGCGGGGGGGACCAGAGAGACCCAGTACTTC. Its protein is CASSLLAGGTRETQYF. The rearrangement uses TRBV27 and TRBJ2-5; the match to TRBD2 covers 13 bases. Germline trimming cut 6 bases from V and 4 bases from J; bases unmatched to any gene: 8. This CDR3 comprises 16 residues. Germline assignment: CDR1 MNHEY and CDR2 SMNVEV (reference sequence).

V usage is TRBV19 and J usage is TRBJ2-3; possibly TRBD2 for D (7 bases). V gave up 6 bases and J gave up 3 bases, with 19 bases separating them. CDR3 size: 16 residues. Looked up from germline, CDR1 is LNHDA and CDR2 is SQIVND (reference sequence). CDR3 nucleotide sequence: TGTGCCAGTAGCCCCGATGCGGGGGCTAATACAGATACGCAGTATTTT. Translation: CASSPDAGANTDTQYF.

This sequence joins TRBV29-1 and TRBJ2-1; D is unresolved. V lost 4 bases and J 0 bases, leaving 10 bases between the germline ends. Germline loops: CDR1 SQVTM, CDR2 ANQGSEA. CDR3 length: 14 amino acids. CDR3 protein: CSVVSEYSYNEQFF. The CDR3 DNA follows: TGCAGCGTTGTTTCAGAGTACTCCTACAATGAGCAGTTCTTC.